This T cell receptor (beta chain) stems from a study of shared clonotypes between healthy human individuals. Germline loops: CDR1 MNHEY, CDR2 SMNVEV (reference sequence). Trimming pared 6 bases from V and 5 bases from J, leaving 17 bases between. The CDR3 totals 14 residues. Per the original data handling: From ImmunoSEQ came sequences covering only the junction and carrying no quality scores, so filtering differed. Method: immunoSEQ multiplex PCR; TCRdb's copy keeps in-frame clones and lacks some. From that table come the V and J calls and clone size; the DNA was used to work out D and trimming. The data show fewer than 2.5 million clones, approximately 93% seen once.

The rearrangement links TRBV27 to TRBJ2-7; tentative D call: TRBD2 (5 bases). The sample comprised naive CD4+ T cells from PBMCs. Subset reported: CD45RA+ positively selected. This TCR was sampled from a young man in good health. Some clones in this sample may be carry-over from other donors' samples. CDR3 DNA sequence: TGTGCCAGCAGCCGGGTAATGGGAGCTGACGAGCAGTACTTC. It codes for CASSRVMGADEQYF.